The rows below give T cell receptor beta chains drawn from one sample of a study of T-cell reconstitution after alpha-beta-depleted transplantation in children. In TCRdb, the PCR reads were re-called with MiXCR into one record per CDR3 protein. The sample comprises some 200,000 distinct CDR3 sequences, approximately 10% of which are singletons, and 28% rests with the top ten. The input for sequencing was PBMCs, taken before TCRalphabeta/CD19-depleted stem cell transplant. Source of these receptors: a child younger than two with acute myeloid leukemia, due to receive a stem cell transplant. The CDR3 runs from the conserved cysteine through the conserved F or W. The D gene is left open where the match is weak. For some rows the clone size is stated as once, few or many, or as a class when expanded; others skip it.

>TRBV5-1|TRBJ2-5|-|TRBD2
TGCGCCAGCAGCTTTGGACTAGCGGGGTACCAAGAGACCCAGTACTTC
CASSFGLAGYQETQYF
>TRBV29-1|TRBJ1-1|many|-
TGCAGCGTTGACGGGGCAGCACTGAACACTGAAGCTTTCTTT
CSVDGAALNTEAFF
>TRBV12-3/TRBV12-4|TRBJ2-2|few|TRBD2
TGTGCCAGCAGTTTCACGGCGGGAGGCGCCGGGGAGCTGTTTTTT
CASSFTAGGAGELFF
>TRBV5-1|TRBJ2-7|many|-
TGCGCCAGCAGCGACCCCGGACTATATGGCTACGAGCAGTACTTC
CASSDPGLYGYEQYF
>TRBV6-1|TRBJ1-4|many|-
TGTGCCAGCAGTGATTTAGGTAATGAAAAACTGTTTTTT
CASSDLGNEKLFF
>TRBV5-1|TRBJ1-1|many|TRBD1
TGCGCCAGCAGCTCCCGGACAGGGGTAGGCACTGAAGCTTTCTTT
CASSSRTGVGTEAFF
>TRBV3-1|TRBJ1-1|-|-
TGTGCCAGCAGCCAAGGAGAGATGGGAGTTGAAGCTTTCTTT
CASSQGEMGVEAFF
>TRBV20-1|TRBJ2-1|many|TRBD2
TGCAGTGCTAGTGAACTAGCGGGTCCCTACAATGAGCAGTTCTTC
CSASELAGPYNEQFF
>TRBV29-1|TRBJ1-2|many|TRBD1
TGCAGCGTCGGGACAGGGGATAACCATGGCTACACCTTC
CSVGTGDNHGYTF
>TRBV12-3/TRBV12-4|TRBJ1-5|few|-
TGTGCCAGCACCCCGGTCCCTGGGCAGCCCCAGCATTTT
CASTPVPGQPQHF
>TRBV20-1|TRBJ2-1|many|TRBD1
TGCAGTGCTCTGTCGGACAGGTGGAATGAGCAGTTCTTC
CSALSDRWNEQFF
>TRBV5-8|TRBJ1-5|many|-
TGTGCCAGCAGCTTGGAGAGGACCAATCAGCCCCAGCATTTT
CASSLERTNQPQHF
>TRBV27|TRBJ2-1|many|TRBD2
TGTGCCAGCAGTTTATCTACCATTATAGCGGGGAACGGTGAGCAGTTCTTC
CASSLSTIIAGNGEQFF
>TRBV29-1|TRBJ1-2|-|-
TGCAGCGTGAATTCTAACTATGGCTACACCTTC
CSVNSNYGYTF
>TRBV11-1|TRBJ1-4|-|TRBD1
TGTGCCAGCAGCTTCCGAACGGGCCGGACCAGGGGGCTGTTCTGTGAAAAACTGTTTTTT
CASSFRTGRTRGLFCEKLFF
>TRBV20-1|TRBJ2-7|many|TRBD2
TGCAGTGCTAGGGCTAGCGGGAACTACGAGCAGTACTTC
CSARASGNYEQYF
>TRBV3-1|TRBJ1-2|many|-
TGTGCCAGCAGCCCACGGCTGGGACACCCAGGGGGCTACACCTTC
CASSPRLGHPGGYTF
>TRBV12-3/TRBV12-4|TRBJ1-1|many|TRBD1
TGTGCCAGCAGGTATCTACAGGGGGCTGACACTGAAGCTTTCTTT
CASRYLQGADTEAFF
>TRBV5-1|TRBJ2-1|many|-
TGCGCCAGCAGCTTGGACCCAGCCTATAATGAGCAGTTCTTC
CASSLDPAYNEQFF
>TRBV3-1|TRBJ2-3|-|-
TGTGCCAGCAGCCAAGATAGGCACCCCAATCCCGGTGCAGATACGCAGTATTTT
CASSQDRHPNPGADTQYF
>TRBV5-1|TRBJ2-3|-|-
TGCGCCAGCAGCTTGACACAGTGGGGTACCACAGATACGCAGTATTTT
CASSLTQWGTTDTQYF
>TRBV7-9|TRBJ2-3|many|TRBD2
TGTGCCAGCAGCCCTAGTGGGACTAGCGGGAGCACAGATACGCAGTATTTT
CASSPSGTSGSTDTQYF
>TRBV12-3/TRBV12-4|TRBJ2-1|-|TRBD2
TGTACCCGCAGTTTAGCGCAGGGACTAGCGGGGGCCTACAATGAGCAGTTCTTC
CTRSLAQGLAGAYNEQFF
>TRBV15|TRBJ2-5|many|-
TGTGCCACCAGCAGAGATCTCGGCAGGGAAGAGACCCAGTACTTC
CATSRDLGREETQYF